The 30 T cell receptor beta chains in this list originate from one sample, sequenced in a study of T cells in Graves' hyperthyroidism and ophthalmopathy. Authors of the study amplified TCR beta CDR3 regions from RNA transcripts. First-round RT-PCR targeting the TCR CDR3 was performed with the HTBI primer set. TCRdb reprocessed the multiplex PCR reads with MiXCR, giving one entry per CDR3 protein. The data contain 500,000 to 650,000 distinct CDR3 sequences, 13% to 15% of them singletons. Sequenced input: blood. The receptors here all came from a woman between 50 and 59 years old with Graves' ophthalmopathy.

This clonotype was observed a handful of times. The CDR3 region is CASSQTSRDGYTF. The CDR3 coding sequence is TGTGCCAGCAGCCAGACGTCAAGGGATGGCTACACCTTC. V gene TRBV14 combines with J gene TRBJ1-2; no definite D call. Germline V gives CDR1 SGHDN, CDR2 FVKESK. The CDR3 has 13 residues. Trimming cost V 3 bases and J 6 bases, with 11 bases left between them.

This clonotype was recorded a few times. V is TRBV6-6 and J is TRBJ1-1; D uncertain. The CDR3 is made up of 14 amino acids. CDR1 is MNHNY, CDR2 SVGAGI, per germline (reference sequence). Deletions cut 2 bases from V and 0 bases from J, with 7 bases between. CDR3 in DNA: TGTGCCAGCAGTTACCCAGTGATGAACACTGAAGCTTTCTTT. It yields the protein CASSYPVMNTEAFF.

This clonotype was recorded many times. The chain uses TRBV28 and TRBJ2-1; D gene uncertain. Germline V gene lookup returns CDR1 MDHEN and CDR2 SYDVKM. The CDR3 sequence is 11 residues long. V was clipped by 4 bases and J by 3 bases, with 1 base between them. In nucleotides, the CDR3 is TGTGCCAGCAGTTACTACAATGAGCAGTTCTTC. Its translation is CASSYYNEQFF.

This clonotype has at least ten counts. The chain recombines TRBV20-1 with TRBJ1-5, with D unresolved. Germline CDR1 DFQATT, CDR2 SNEGSKA (reference sequence). This CDR3 spans 12 amino acids. Trimming stripped 1 base from V and 6 bases from J, with 7 bases between. In nucleotides, the CDR3 is TGCAGTGCTAGAGTACCCGCTCAGCCCCAGCATTTT. The encoded protein is CSARVPAQPQHF.

CDR3 sequence (DNA): TGTGCCAGCAGTGGGGCCGGGACCCAAAGACCCTACGAGCAGTACTTC. Residues: CASSGAGTQRPYEQYF. The chain recombines TRBV27 with TRBJ2-7; possibly TRBD1 or TRBD2 for D (5 bases each). The CDR3 loop spans 16 amino acids. In germline, CDR1 is MNHEY, CDR2 SMNVEV (reference sequence). V was shortened by 5 bases and J by 2 bases, with 19 bases between the two germline ends.

This clonotype showed up many times. The V call is TRBV3-1, the J call TRBJ2-7; TRBD2 agrees at 9 bases. The length of the CDR3 is 19 residues. From germline, CDR1 is LGHDT and CDR2 YNNKEL (reference sequence). V dropped 0 bases and J dropped 1; count of bases not matched to a gene: 13. CDR3 in amino acids: CASSQDSLGSGRNSYEQYF. The CDR3 coding sequence is TGTGCCAGCAGCCAAGATTCGTTGGGTAGCGGGAGAAATTCCTACGAGCAGTACTTC.

Only a few counts were recorded for this clonotype. The genes are TRBV9 and TRBJ2-5, with 7 bases that match TRBD1. Germline CDR1 SGDLS, CDR2 YYNGEE. The CDR3 length is 16 residues. The J segment lost 0 bases and the V segment lost 0 bases, leaving 5 bases of the junction unmatched. The CDR3 sequence: CASSVGLGQDQETQYF. As DNA, the CDR3 is TGTGCCAGCAGCGTAGGACTTGGACAGGACCAAGAGACCCAGTACTTC.

This clonotype was seen many times. The chain recombines TRBV7-2 with TRBJ2-3; 8 nucleotides agree with TRBD2. The length of the CDR3 is 15 residues. The V segment lost 4 bases and the J segment 4 bases; nucleotides outside the gene matches: 7. Per the germline V gene, CDR1 is SGHTA and CDR2 is FQGNSA. In DNA, the CDR3 is TGTGCCAGCAGCTCGCAAGCGGGAGCCCCAGATACGCAGTATTTT. Its protein product is CASSSQAGAPDTQYF.

This clonotype has at least ten counts. The chain is built from TRBV20-1 and TRBJ2-3, with 9 bases fitting TRBD2. This CDR3 is 16 amino acids long. Trimming at V came to 4 bases and at J to 4 bases, leaving 12 bases not matched to a gene. Germline values: CDR1 DFQATT, CDR2 SNEGSKA (reference sequence). For the CDR3, the DNA is TGCAGTGCTATAAGAGCGGGTAGCGGGAGATCAGATACGCAGTATTTT. Its protein is CSAIRAGSGRSDTQYF.

V is TRBV6-2 or TRBV6-3 and J is TRBJ1-5; no firm D call. The CDR3 runs to 15 residues. V was clipped by 5 bases and J by 0 bases, with 11 bases between them. CDR1 and CDR2 from the germline V gene are MNHEY and SVGEGT. CDR3 protein: CASSHTAYSNQPQHF. The CDR3 DNA sequence: TGTGCCAGCAGTCATACGGCGTATAGCAATCAGCCCCAGCATTTT.

This clonotype has a count of ten or more. The V and J genes are TRBV20-1 and TRBJ1-5; 8 nucleotides align to TRBD1. The CDR3 consists of 13 residues. Germline CDR1 reads DFQATT; CDR2 reads SNEGSKA (reference sequence). The V gene end was trimmed by 6 bases and the J gene end by 2 bases; junction bases not matched to a gene: 3. In DNA form, the CDR3 reads TGCAGTGCAACGACAGGGGGCAATCAGCCCCAGCATTTT. This translates into CSATTGGNQPQHF.

Worth noting for this clonotype: One base away lies a much larger clone, so this may be a sequencing read error. The chain is built from TRBV20-1 and TRBJ2-7; 7 bases are shared with TRBD1. The J call is uncertain, as TRBJ2-1 better fits the DNA end. CDR3 length: 17 residues. Germline CDR1 is DFQATT and CDR2 is SNEGSKA (reference sequence). The CDR3 coding sequence is TGCAGTGCTAGATCAGCCAAGGGGGCCAACTCCGGCTACGAGCAGTTCTTC. Translation: CSARSAKGANSGYEQFF.

This clonotype came up many times. The chain recombines TRBV11-3 with TRBJ2-2; 12 bases map to TRBD2. The ends lost 4 bases at V and 6 bases at J; junction bases unmatched: 3. The CDR3 loop spans 15 amino acids. Germline CDR1 SGHNT, CDR2 YENEEA. The CDR3 sequence: CASSYRLAGAGELFF. In DNA, the CDR3 is TGTGCCAGCAGCTACCGACTAGCGGGAGCCGGGGAGCTGTTTTTT.

This clonotype has a count of ten or more. V usage is TRBV2 and J usage is TRBJ2-5; tentatively, D is TRBD2 (6 bases). The CDR3 covers 15 residues. Germline CDR1 is SNHLY and CDR2 is FYNNEI. V dropped 1 base and J dropped 3 bases, with 12 bases sitting between them. Here the CDR3 reads CASSEGAGTEETQYF. The CDR3, as DNA: TGTGCCAGCAGTGAAGGGGCCGGGACTGAAGAGACCCAGTACTTC.

The genes are TRBV5-4 and TRBJ2-7; no reliable D call. Germline CDR1 SGHNT, CDR2 YYREEE (reference sequence). The CDR3 loop spans 12 amino acids. V was trimmed by 4 bases and J by 3 bases, leaving 8 bases between them. Here the CDR3 reads CASSVDHYEQYF. CDR3 DNA: TGTGCCAGCAGCGTAGACCACTACGAGCAGTACTTC.

The J gene is TRBJ2-1, the V gene TRBV7-2; D unresolved. CDR3 length equals 15 residues. Per germline, CDR1 SGHTA and CDR2 FQGNSA. V shed 5 bases and J shed 4 bases, with 15 bases lying between them. The CDR3 coding sequence is TGTGCCAGCAGCCCAAGCTACCAGGATTACAATGAGCAGTTCTTC. Protein product: CASSPSYQDYNEQFF. The full variable domain, completed using reference TRBV7-2 and TRBJ2-1, is GAGVSQSPSNKVTEKGKDVELRCDPISGHTALYWYRQSLGQGLEFLIYFQGNSAPDKSGLPSDRFSAERTGGSVSTLTIQRTQQEDSAVYLCASSPSYQDYNEQFFGPGTRLTVL.

This clonotype has just a few counts. The V gene is TRBV6-1, the J gene TRBJ2-3; D gene ambiguous. CDR3 length: 11 residues. V was trimmed by 7 bases and J by 4 bases, leaving 6 bases between them. Germline V CDR1 and CDR2: MNHNS, SASEGT. The CDR3 spells CASKISDTQYF. The CDR3 DNA sequence: TGTGCCAGCAAGATCTCAGATACGCAGTATTTT.

The chain recombines TRBV12-3 or TRBV12-4 with TRBJ2-7, with D uncertain. The CDR3 is made up of 15 amino acids. Trimming stripped 4 bases from V and 0 bases from J, with 13 bases between. The CDR3 region is CASSSPLLSSYEQYF. The DNA for the CDR3 is TGTGCCAGCAGTTCCCCACTGCTCAGCTCCTACGAGCAGTACTTC.

In this sample, this clonotype turned up many times. The chain recombines TRBV7-9 with TRBJ2-7, with 8 bases fitting TRBD2. Germline values: CDR1 SEHNR, CDR2 FQNEAQ (reference sequence). Germline trimming cut 3 bases from V and 4 bases from J; bases unmatched to any gene: 8. The CDR3 covers 15 residues. CDR3: CASSFPGLVTYEQYF. For the CDR3, the DNA is TGTGCCAGCAGCTTCCCGGGACTAGTAACATACGAGCAGTACTTC. Based on the CDR3 plus reference TRBV7-9 and TRBJ2-7, the full variable domain is DTGVSQNPRHKITKRGQNVTFRCDPISEHNRLYWYRQTLGQGPEFLTYFQNEAQLEKSRLLSDRFSAERPKGSFSTLEIQRTEQGDSAMYLCASSFPGLVTYEQYFGPGTRLTVT.

At least ten counts were recorded for this clonotype. The J gene is TRBJ1-5, the V gene TRBV5-6; D may be TRBD1 (5 bases). Trimming shortened V by 4 bases and J by 1 base, and 9 bases separated the two germline ends. CDR1 is SGHDT and CDR2 is YYEEEE in the germline V gene. The CDR3 length is 14 residues. CDR3 in DNA: TGTGCCAGCAGCCCCTGGGGGAGCAATCAGCCCCAGCATTTT. Protein sequence: CASSPWGSNQPQHF.

At least ten counts were recorded for this clonotype. This chain links TRBV12-3 or TRBV12-4 with TRBJ1-1; D call uncertain. The V and J ends lost 5 bases and 4 bases respectively, with 14 bases between them. CDR3 length: 14 amino acids. Here the CDR3 DNA reads TGTGCCAGCAGTCCCGGAGGGTTGGTCACTGAAGCTTTCTTT. Encoded protein: CASSPGGLVTEAFF.

The rearrangement uses TRBV6-2 or TRBV6-3 and TRBJ1-1, with a tentative D call TRBD1 (5 bases). CDR3 length equals 12 residues. The V gene's germline CDR1 is MNHEY and CDR2 SVGEGT. Trimming stripped 6 bases from V and 11 bases from J, with 16 bases between. The CDR3 DNA reads as TGTGCCAGCAGACGGGGCCTCGGAGAGGCTTTCTTT. It translates to CASRRGLGEAFF.

This clonotype showed up just a few times. The genes are TRBV5-1 and TRBJ2-1; 9 bases map to TRBD2. V gave up 1 base and J gave up 8 bases; unmatched junction bases: 1. The CDR3 sequence is 13 residues long. Germline CDR1 and CDR2: SGHRS and YFSETQ. The CDR3 spells CASSLIAGDEQFF. In DNA form, the CDR3 reads TGCGCCAGCAGCTTGATAGCGGGGGATGAGCAGTTCTTC. The whole variable domain, remainder taken from reference TRBV5-1 and TRBJ2-1, is KAGVTQTPRYLIKTRGQQVTLSCSPISGHRSVSWYQQTPGQGLQFLFEYFSETQRNKGNFPGRFSGRQFSNSRSEMNVSTLELGDSALYLCASSLIAGDEQFFGPGTRLTVL.

The genes are TRBV9 and TRBJ2-5, with 7 bases that match TRBD1. The V and J ends lost 1 base and 8 bases, in that order; junction bases with no gene match: 11. CDR3 size: 15 residues. From germline, CDR1 is SGDLS and CDR2 YYNGEE. CDR3 bases: TGTGCCAGCAGCGTAAATCCGATCCCAGGGGGAACCCAGTACTTC. Translating it yields CASSVNPIPGGTQYF.

This clonotype was seen ten or more times. The chain employs TRBV6-1 and TRBJ2-7; no firm D call. V was cut by 2 bases and J by 0 bases, with 8 bases left in between. The CDR3 has 14 amino acids. Germline-derived CDR1 and CDR2 are MNHNS and SASEGT. For the CDR3, the DNA is TGTGCCAGCAGTGAACTCCCCACCTCCTACGAGCAGTACTTC. Translated, it gives CASSELPTSYEQYF.

This clonotype has just a few counts. The V gene is TRBV6-2 or TRBV6-3, the J gene TRBJ2-1; TRBD2 matches at 12 bases. The CDR3 sequence is 23 residues long. The V gene's germline CDR1 is MNHEY and CDR2 SVGEGT. J was trimmed by 0 bases and V by 3 bases; bases with no gene match: 21. Here the CDR3 DNA reads TGTGCCAGCAGTTATCCTACCCTTATCCCCCCTAGCGGGAGGGCCGGCTCCTACAATGAGCAGTTCTTC. This codes for CASSYPTLIPPSGRAGSYNEQFF.

This clonotype was picked up many times. The chain has TRBV20-1 and TRBJ2-7; D not resolved. V was cut by 5 bases and J by 4 bases, with 15 bases left in between. Germline V gene lookup returns CDR1 DFQATT and CDR2 SNEGSKA (reference sequence). There are 13 residues in the CDR3. CDR3 protein: CSAARAVSYEQYF. The CDR3 coding sequence is TGCAGTGCTGCTAGGGCGGTTTCGTACGAGCAGTACTTC.

This rearrangement joins TRBV24-1 to TRBJ2-1; a weak D match, TRBD2 (5 bases). The CDR3 has 15 residues. Trimming took off 5 bases at V and 7 bases at J, with 17 bases between the two ends. Germline lookup yields CDR1 KGHDR and CDR2 SFDVKD. The CDR3 coding sequence is TGTGCCACCAGTGTTGCGGGCCCCTTGGGAAATGAGCAGTTCTTC. It encodes CATSVAGPLGNEQFF.

The chain uses TRBV18 and TRBJ2-1, with TRBD2 matching 11 bases. The CDR3 consists of 17 residues. Germline V gives CDR1 KGHSH, CDR2 LQKENI. Trimming removed 3 bases from V and 4 bases from J; junction bases left unmatched: 8. CDR3 amino acids: CASSPTGLAGGYNEQFF. CDR3 sequence (DNA): TGTGCCAGCTCACCCACCGGGCTAGCGGGAGGATACAATGAGCAGTTCTTC. Full variable domain (outside the CDR3, taken from reference TRBV18 and TRBJ2-1): NAGVMQNPRHLVRRRGQEARLRCSPMKGHSHVYWYRQLPEEGLKFMVYLQKENIIDESGMPKERFSAEFPKEGPSILRIQQVVRGDSAAYFCASSPTGLAGGYNEQFFGPGTRLTVL.

This clonotype showed up just a few times. V usage is TRBV5-1 and J usage is TRBJ1-1; 10 bases align to TRBD1. This CDR3 region has 22 residues. Germline V gene sequence: CDR1 SGHRS, CDR2 YFSETQ. Trimming removed 1 base from V and 0 bases from J; junction bases left unmatched: 21. This chain's CDR3 is CASSLKGDRGRGSRVMNTEAFF. CDR3 bases: TGCGCCAGCAGCTTGAAAGGCGACAGGGGGCGCGGGAGTAGGGTAATGAACACTGAAGCTTTCTTT.